The TCR beta chain under discussion was sequenced for a study of cytomegalovirus exposure and HLA in healthy donors. Study-level findings and limits: Looking again later, the authors saw that most CMV-associated TCR beta chains seemed HLA-restricted.

Sampled while nominally healthy, donors likely had unrecorded immune exposures. In the PCR, 60 Vbeta and 13 Jbeta primers were used. Profiled with immunoSEQ multiplex PCR; TCRdb holds only in-frame clones, not every one. The table has approximately 77,000 clones, around 84% seen once; the top ten hold 4% to 5%. Details on this clone: Its target is not known.

Germline lookup yields CDR1 MNHNY and CDR2 SVGAGI (reference sequence). CDR3 length equals 13 residues. The germline V and J ends were trimmed by 1 base and 7 bases, with 7 bases remaining between them. The sample was PBMCs. This sequence originates from a man in his forties in good health and CMV-seronegative. This chain connects TRBV6-6 to TRBJ2-2; D unresolved. CDR3: CASSYLGVGELFF. The CDR3 DNA is TGTGCCAGCAGTTACTTAGGAGTCGGGGAGCTGTTTTTT.